These T cell receptor beta chains were read from a single sample in a study of shared clonotypes between healthy human individuals. Using immunoSEQ multiplex PCR, the repertoire was profiled, and TCRdb retains in-frame clones only, with some absent. The sample records around 750,000 clones, about 74% being singletons. The sample comprised memory CD4+ T cells sorted from blood. Receptors were obtained from a woman younger than 45 in good health. CDR3s include the opening cysteine and the closing phenylalanine or tryptophan. The D gene is left open where the match is weak. Clone size is shown for a subset of rows, as once, few, many or a class of expanded clone.

few	TRBJ2-3	TRBD2	TRBV28	TGTGCCAGCAGTGGGGGGGGTACTAGCGGGACCACAGATACGCAGTATTTT	CASSGGGTSGTTDTQYF
.	TRBJ2-3	.	TRBV7-9	TGTGCCAGCAATCATTGGGCAGGGTCGGGCACAGATACGCAGTATTTT	CASNHWAGSGTDTQYF
.	TRBJ2-5	TRBD2	TRBV11-2	TGTGCCAGCAGCTTAGCGGGACTAGCGGGACGAGAGACCCAGTACTTC	CASSLAGLAGRETQYF
.	TRBJ2-3	.	TRBV2	TGTGCCAGCAGTGAGGGCCTAAACCCAACAGATACGCAGTATTTT	CASSEGLNPTDTQYF
.	TRBJ1-5	.	TRBV10-3	TGTGCCATCGCGGGTAGCAATCAGCCCCAGCATTTT	CAIAGSNQPQHF
.	TRBJ2-3	TRBD2	TRBV5-4	TGTGCCAGCAGCTTTAACCAGGGGACTAGCGGACGCACAGATACGCAGTATTTT	CASSFNQGTSGRTDTQYF
.	TRBJ2-1	TRBD2	TRBV27	TGTGCCAGCAGTTCTGCGGGCGGGAGGCGTGAGCAGTTCTTC	CASSSAGGRREQFF
.	TRBJ2-7	.	TRBV5-1	TGCGCCAGCACCGGGACTCACTCCTACGAGCAGTACTTC	CASTGTHSYEQYF
.	TRBJ1-5	.	TRBV6-1	TGTGCCAGCAGTCGGGTCGAGCCCCAGCATTTT	CASSRVEPQHF
.	TRBJ1-2	TRBD1	TRBV6-5	TGTGCCAGCAGTTACTCTCCGGACAGGAGTGATGGCTACACCTTC	CASSYSPDRSDGYTF
.	TRBJ2-2	.	TRBV5-5	TGTGCCAGCAGTGGACAGCACACCGGGGAGCTGTTTTTT	CASSGQHTGELFF
.	TRBJ2-4	TRBD1	TRBV5-1	TGCGCCAGCAGCTTGGTTCCCGGGACAGACGAAAACATTCAGTACTTC	CASSLVPGTDENIQYF
few	TRBJ1-6	TRBD1	TRBV30	TGTGCCTGGAGCCGCGCCCCCGGGACAGAGAATTCACCCCTCCACTTT	CAWSRAPGTENSPLHF
.	TRBJ2-1	.	TRBV6-1	TGTGCCAGCAGGCATCCGGTGGATGAGCAGTTCTTC	CASRHPVDEQFF
many	TRBJ2-5	TRBD2	TRBV4-2	TGTGCCAGCAGCCAAGGGTCTGCGGGAGTAGAAGAGACCCAGTACTTC	CASSQGSAGVEETQYF
.	TRBJ2-5	TRBD1	TRBV19	TGTGCCAGTAGTACCCCGGGACAGGGTGCGGAGACCCAGTACTTC	CASSTPGQGAETQYF
.	TRBJ2-7	TRBD1	TRBV2	TGTGCCAGCAGAACAGGGGGCGCCTCCTACGAGCAGTACTTC	CASRTGGASYEQYF
once	TRBJ2-3	TRBD1	TRBV29-1	TGCAGCGTTTGGTCAGGGGGCTTTACAGATACGCAGTATTTT	CSVWSGGFTDTQYF
.	TRBJ2-5	.	TRBV27	TGTGCCAGCAGCCGCAGGGAGGGGGATGATGAGACCCAGTACTTC	CASSRREGDDETQYF
.	TRBJ2-7	.	TRBV4-2	TGTGCCAGCAGCCAAGAGTTCCTCTACGAGCAGTACTTC	CASSQEFLYEQYF
.	TRBJ2-6	.	TRBV5-1	TGCGCCAGCAGCTTGGGCACTTTCGAAGGGGGAGCGGCTTTC	CASSLGTFEGGAAF
few	TRBJ2-2	.	TRBV27	TGTGCCAGCAGTTCGGGGGTGAACACCGGGGAGCTGTTTTTT	CASSSGVNTGELFF
few	TRBJ2-7	.	TRBV27	TGTGCCAGCAGTAGAGACGGTACCTACGAGCAGTACTTC	CASSRDGTYEQYF
once	TRBJ1-1	.	TRBV6-6	TGTGCCAGCAGTTCCCAGAACACTGAAGCTTTCTTT	CASSSQNTEAFF
.	TRBJ2-7	.	TRBV5-6	TGTGCCAGCAGCTTCGAGCGGGAGCAGTACTTC	CASSFEREQYF
.	TRBJ2-1	TRBD2	TRBV25-1	TGTGCCAGCAGTGACCCAAAACTAGCGCCCTTCTACAATGAGCAGTTCTTC	CASSDPKLAPFYNEQFF
once	TRBJ2-7	TRBD1	TRBV19	TGTGCCACCGATTCAGGGGGATTACCCTACGAGCAGTACTTC	CATDSGGLPYEQYF
.	TRBJ2-3	TRBD1	TRBV10-3	TGTGCCATCAGTGAGAGCCCGGGGACAGGTGCGAGCACAGATACGCAGTATTTT	CAISESPGTGASTDTQYF
many	TRBJ2-2	TRBD2	TRBV15	TGTGCCACCAGGATAATGCGGGACTACTTCACCGGGGAGCTGTTTTTT	CATRIMRDYFTGELFF
.	TRBJ1-3	.	TRBV7-6	TGTGCCAGCGCGGGGTACTCTGGAAACACCATATATTTT	CASAGYSGNTIYF
.	TRBJ2-7	TRBD1	TRBV10-1	TGCGCCAGCGGCCCGGACAGGGGCTACGAGCAGTACTTC	CASGPDRGYEQYF
.	TRBJ2-1	TRBD2	TRBV11-2	TGTGCCAGCAGCCCAAGCGGGAGGGGGTTAAATGAGCAGTTCTTC	CASSPSGRGLNEQFF
.	TRBJ1-2	.	TRBV30	TGTGCCTGGAGGGGGGACTTCAGAGGTGGCTACACCTTC	CAWRGDFRGGYTF
.	TRBJ2-5	.	TRBV9	TGTGCCAGCAGCGTAGCAAGCGGAGCTCTAGGAGAGACCCAGTACTTC	CASSVASGALGETQYF
.	TRBJ2-3	.	TRBV25-1	TGTGCCAGCAGTGACCCAGGGGCCACAGATACGCAGTATTTT	CASSDPGATDTQYF
many	TRBJ2-2	TRBD2	TRBV5-4	TGTGCCAGCAGCTCGGGGGGGCTAGCGCAGAACACCGGGGAGCTGTTTTTT	CASSSGGLAQNTGELFF